This TCR beta chain was documented in a study of cytotoxic CD8 clonotypes in ibrutinib-treated CLL. Across the study: The response samples were taken once patients had been treated for a median of roughly 12 months, range 6 to 36. Study-wide results and limits: Baseline levels of clonality went above those of age-matched healthy donors and moved with circulating CD8+ T-cell counts.

As input for TCR beta libraries, around 2 micrograms of genomic DNA came from cryopreserved PBMCs. Remarks on this clone: Its specificity is unknown.

The data were produced by immunoSEQ multiplex PCR, yet TCRdb's version contains in-frame clones alone and is incomplete. The sample carries about 39,000 clones, approximately 71% recorded once. The sequencing here drew on PBMCs, taken at disease progression, from a patient treated with ibrutinib. The TCR sequence derives from a human donor with chronic lymphocytic leukemia.

The CDR3, as DNA: TGTGCCACCAGCAGAGATCGGTCGGTAAGCGGGCCCCAGCATTTT. It encodes CATSRDRSVSGPQHF. The rearrangement links TRBV15 to TRBJ1-5, with D unclear. The CDR3 spans 15 residues. Trimming removed 0 bases at V and 9 bases at J, with 15 bases between. CDR1 LNHNV and CDR2 YYDKDF come from the germline V gene (reference sequence).